This T cell receptor (beta chain) originates from a study of shared clonotypes between healthy human individuals. General observations from the study: Generally, estimated richness proved larger in naive subsets than it did in memory subsets. Sorted-subset sequencing was shown by rarefaction to be incomplete despite large depth.

CD45RO negativity and positive selection for CCR7 defined naive CD8 cells, a population that excluded terminally differentiated effector memory CD45RA+ cells. This clone was counted between two and nine times. As yet, its antigen is unknown. Germline loops: CDR1 MGHRA, CDR2 YSYEKL. V gave up 4 bases and J gave up 4 bases, with 19 bases separating them. The CDR3 loop spans 16 amino acids. Each PCR replicate from the sorted subsets contained about 200 ng DNA, which is 25,000 to 30,000 T cell genomes. Source study methods: Junction-only sequences without quality scores came from ImmunoSEQ, so filtering differed. Measured with immunoSEQ multiplex PCR; TCRdb has only the in-frame clones, and not every one. V and J calls and clone size come straight from that table; D and trimming were deduced from the DNA. The sample contains 1.5 million to 2.5 million clones, about 95% of which appear only once.

The material sequenced was naive CD8+ T cells sorted from blood. The rearrangement links TRBV4-1 to TRBJ1-2, with a possible D match to TRBD1 (6 bases). The clonotype originates from a young man in good health. DNA for the CDR3: TGCGCCAGCAGCCCTACCGGGGCAGGGGATGTCTATGGCTACACCTTC. Protein: CASSPTGAGDVYGYTF.